The 25 T cell receptor beta chains below were found in one sample sequenced in a study of cytomegalovirus exposure and HLA in healthy donors. Use of 60 Vbeta and 13 Jbeta primers characterized the PCR. The protocol was immunoSEQ multiplex PCR, while the TCRdb copy is restricted to in-frame clones and leaves out a portion. The table shows around 200,000 clones, with approximately 90% occurring only once. Input material: PBMCs. The receptors come from a woman between 18 and 29 years old in good health and CMV-seronegative.

This sequence joins TRBV2 and TRBJ2-7, with TRBD1 matching 8 bases. CDR1 is SNHLY and CDR2 is FYNNEI in the germline V gene. This CDR3 contains 18 residues. With V trimmed by 5 bases and J by 2 bases, 17 bases remained unmatched. The CDR3 spells CASSQTGTGLSFTYEQYF. CDR3 bases: TGTGCCAGCAGTCAAACCGGGACAGGTCTTTCTTTTACCTACGAGCAGTACTTC.

This chain joins TRBV7-9 and TRBJ2-7; tentatively, D is TRBD1 (6 bases). Trimming left V 4 bases short and J 4 bases short, with 11 bases between. The CDR3 spans 13 residues. Germline assignment: CDR1 SEHNR and CDR2 FQNEAQ (reference sequence). CDR3 sequence reads: CASSSGARYEQYF. In nucleotides, the CDR3 is TGTGCCAGCAGCTCAGGGGCTCGGTACGAGCAGTACTTC.

The chain carries TRBV11-3 and TRBJ2-1, with D maybe TRBD2 (6 bases). The CDR3 loop spans 16 amino acids. Germline CDR1 SGHNT, CDR2 YENEEA. Trimming cost V 0 bases and J 0 bases, with 9 bases left between them. The CDR3 protein is CASSLEAGSSYNEQFF. Here the CDR3 DNA reads TGTGCCAGCAGCTTAGAGGCGGGGAGCTCCTACAATGAGCAGTTCTTC.

This rearrangement joins TRBV27 to TRBJ2-6, with D hard to call. The CDR3 loop spans 18 amino acids. Per the germline V gene, CDR1 is MNHEY and CDR2 is SMNVEV (reference sequence). V lost 5 bases and J 0 bases, leaving 17 bases between the germline ends. The CDR3 nucleotides read TGTGCCAGCAGTCTTCTCCCCCCGGGTCCCTCTGGGGCCAACGTCCTGACTTTC. Residues: CASSLLPPGPSGANVLTF.

The chain recombines TRBV9 with TRBJ1-1, with 8 bases fitting TRBD1. Trimming removed 2 bases from V and 1 base from J; junction bases left unmatched: 4. Germline CDR1 reads SGDLS; CDR2 reads YYNGEE. CDR3 size: 15 residues. The CDR3 reads CASSVPGTGNTEAFF. CDR3 DNA: TGTGCCAGCAGCGTCCCTGGGACAGGGAACACTGAAGCTTTCTTT.

This chain connects TRBV18 to TRBJ1-1, with 9 bases identical to TRBD1. This CDR3 comprises 14 residues. Germline V gives CDR1 KGHSH, CDR2 LQKENI. V trimming: 5 bases; J trimming: 6 bases; junction bases outside the gene matches: 7. The chain's CDR3 is CASSTRQGDPEAFF. The CDR3 bases are TGTGCCAGCTCAACCAGACAGGGGGACCCTGAAGCTTTCTTT.

The J gene is TRBJ2-5, the V gene TRBV15, with D maybe TRBD2 (6 bases). V was cut by 5 bases and J by 5 bases, with 15 bases left in between. This CDR3 has 14 residues. Germline CDR1 reads LNHNV; CDR2 reads YYDKDF (reference sequence). The CDR3 region is CATSGRDFSETQYF. The CDR3 DNA is TGTGCCACCAGCGGCAGGGACTTTAGCGAGACCCAGTACTTC.

The J gene is TRBJ1-3, the V gene TRBV14; a possible D gene is TRBD1 (6 bases). The CDR3 loop spans 15 amino acids. Germline lookup yields CDR1 SGHDN and CDR2 FVKESK. Trimming took 0 bases from V and 7 from J, leaving 13 bases between them. CDR3 protein: CASSQDRGFGNTIYF. CDR3 nucleotide sequence: TGTGCCAGCAGCCAAGATAGGGGGTTCGGGAACACCATATATTTT. The full variable domain, with the rest looked up from reference TRBV14 and TRBJ1-3, is EAGVTQFPSHSVIEKGQTVTLRCDPISGHDNLYWYRRVMGKEIKFLLHFVKESKQDESGMPNNRFLAERTGGTYSTLKVQPAELEDSGVYFCASSQDRGFGNTIYFGEGSWLTVV.

The rearrangement joins TRBV11-2 to TRBJ2-7; TRBD2 aligns across 10 bases. This CDR3 is built from 16 residues. After removal of 1 base from V and 4 bases from J, the junction contained 7 bases not matched to a gene. Germline values: CDR1 SGHAT, CDR2 FQNNGV. Here the CDR3 DNA reads TGTGCCAGCAGCTTAGGAGCTAGCGGGAGATCTTACGAGCAGTACTTC. Translated, it gives CASSLGASGRSYEQYF.

The rearrangement uses TRBV6-4 and TRBJ1-1; D not resolved. V shed 10 bases and J shed 6 bases, with 9 bases lying between them. The CDR3 runs to 10 residues. CDR1 and CDR2 from the germline V gene are MRHNA and SNTAGT. The CDR3 here is CATGWAEAFF. The CDR3 nucleotides are TGTGCCACCGGGTGGGCTGAAGCTTTCTTT.

CDR3 sequence: CASSLALTGDGYTF. In DNA, the CDR3 is TGTGCCAGCAGCTTGGCTTTGACAGGGGATGGCTACACCTTC. The rearrangement joins TRBV5-4 to TRBJ1-2, with 8 bases lining up with TRBD1. Germline CDR1 SGHNT, CDR2 YYREEE (reference sequence). This CDR3 is 14 amino acids long. V was clipped by 0 bases and J by 6 bases; unmatched bases: 4.

The V call is TRBV5-1, the J call TRBJ2-7, with TRBD1 identical over 7 bases. The junction had 1 base not matched to a gene; V was cut back by 3 bases and J by 1 base. The CDR3 extends over 13 amino acids. Germline-derived CDR1 and CDR2 are SGHRS and YFSETQ. Here the CDR3 reads CASSWGQSYEQYF. In DNA form, the CDR3 reads TGCGCCAGCAGCTGGGGACAGTCCTACGAGCAGTACTTC.

This sequence joins TRBV7-9 and TRBJ2-4, with D tentatively TRBD1 (6 bases). The CDR3 runs 13 residues. The germline gives CDR1 SEHNR, CDR2 FQNEAQ (reference sequence). The ends were cut back, 6 bases at V and 4 bases at J, with 10 bases in the middle. In DNA, the CDR3 is TGTGCCAGCAGTTTACAGGGTAAAAACATTCAGTACTTC. Translation gives CASSLQGKNIQYF.

The gene calls are TRBV18 and TRBJ1-5; possibly TRBD1 for D (6 bases). The CDR3 is made up of 14 amino acids. Trimming stripped 4 bases from V and 3 bases from J, with 10 bases between. Germline CDR1 KGHSH, CDR2 LQKENI. The CDR3 here is CASSLQGTNQPQHF. CDR3 bases: TGTGCCAGCTCACTACAGGGAACCAATCAGCCCCAGCATTTT.

The chain uses TRBV5-8 and TRBJ2-1; perhaps TRBD1 as D (6 bases). Germline-derived CDR1 and CDR2 are SGHTS and YDEGEE. Trimming cost V 4 bases and J 4 bases, with 9 bases left between them. The CDR3 has 13 amino acids. The DNA of the CDR3 is TGTGCCAGCAGCCCACAGGGATACAATGAGCAGTTCTTC. Its protein is CASSPQGYNEQFF.

The CDR3, as DNA: TGCGCCAGCAGTGAGCAGGGGTCTAATTCACCCCTCCACTTT. Residues: CASSEQGSNSPLHF. The V call is TRBV10-1, the J call TRBJ1-6; D possibly corresponds to TRBD1 (6 bases). The ends were cut back, 2 bases at V and 6 bases at J, with 8 bases in the middle. The CDR3 runs to 14 residues. Germline CDR1 is WNHNN and CDR2 is SYGVQD (reference sequence).

The chain has TRBV15 and TRBJ1-2; 9 bases agree with TRBD1. Unmatched junction bases numbered 3, after V lost 0 bases and J lost 7 bases. The CDR3 totals 14 residues. Germline CDR1 reads LNHNV; CDR2 reads YYDKDF (reference sequence). Here the CDR3 DNA reads TGTGCCACCAGCAGAGAACAGGGGGCGAGTGGCTACACCTTC. This sequence encodes CATSREQGASGYTF.

This clone was counted only a few times. The rearrangement uses TRBV13 and TRBJ2-1; D gene unclear. Germline V gene sequence: CDR1 PRHDT, CDR2 FYEKMQ (reference sequence). The CDR3 has 11 residues. The V and J ends lost 8 bases and 6 bases respectively, with 8 bases between them. The DNA of the CDR3 is TGTGCCAGCGTATTCAGCAATGAGCAGTTCTTC. Residues: CASVFSNEQFF.

This chain uses TRBV2 with TRBJ2-3; no definite D call. V lost 6 bases and J 0 bases, leaving 19 bases between the germline ends. Germline CDR1 reads SNHLY; CDR2 reads FYNNEI. The CDR3 consists of 17 residues. The CDR3 is CASRAVDLRTSTDTQYF. The CDR3 bases are TGTGCCAGCAGGGCGGTGGATCTACGTACTAGCACAGATACGCAGTATTTT.

V usage is TRBV11-2 and J usage is TRBJ1-6; TRBD1 aligns across 9 bases. V lost 4 bases and J lost 6; bases outside the gene matches: 4. The CDR3 is 15 residues long. Germline lookup yields CDR1 SGHAT and CDR2 FQNNGV. The CDR3 DNA is TGTGCCAGCAGCTCAGGGACAGGGCCTAATTCACCCCTCCACTTT. This codes for CASSSGTGPNSPLHF.

The gene calls are TRBV5-1 and TRBJ2-3; TRBD2 is a possible D gene (6 bases). From germline, CDR1 is SGHRS and CDR2 YFSETQ. Trimming pared 1 base from V and 2 bases from J, leaving 14 bases between. CDR3 length: 16 amino acids. The chain's CDR3 is CASSLWGVAPTDTQYF. CDR3 bases: TGCGCCAGCAGCTTGTGGGGGGTCGCGCCCACAGATACGCAGTATTTT.

This clone was seen only a few times. This same CDR3 is encoded by further DNA sequences in the sample. The V call is TRBV7-2, the J call TRBJ2-1; D is undetermined. This CDR3 contains 13 residues. CDR1 and CDR2 (germline): SGHTA, FQGNSA. V lost 1 base to trimming and J lost 4 bases, with 5 bases between them. The CDR3 here is CASSLGLYNEQFF. The CDR3 DNA follows: TGTGCCAGCAGCTTAGGTCTGTACAATGAGCAGTTCTTC.

The chain carries TRBV5-1 and TRBJ2-3; D may be TRBD2 (5 bases). This CDR3 spans 17 amino acids. Germline assignment: CDR1 SGHRS and CDR2 YFSETQ. The V end lost 5 bases, the J end lost 3 bases, and 22 bases lay between the germline ends. CDR3 protein: CASSIVGLGVDTDTQYF. Written as DNA, the CDR3 is TGCGCCAGCAGTATAGTTGGACTCGGCGTGGATACAGATACGCAGTATTTT.

This clone has a single count. This rearrangement joins TRBV9 to TRBJ2-4; the D gene is possibly TRBD1 (5 bases). Germline V gene lookup returns CDR1 SGDLS and CDR2 YYNGEE. The CDR3 is made up of 16 amino acids. The ends were cut back, 4 bases at V and 0 bases at J, with 14 bases in the middle. The DNA for the CDR3 is TGTGCCAGCAGCCCCCGCCCGACAGCAGCCAAAAACATTCAGTACTTC. This translates into CASSPRPTAAKNIQYF. Variable domain in full (rest from reference TRBV9 and TRBJ2-4): DSGVTQTPKHLITATGQRVTLRCSPRSGDLSVYWYQQSLDQGLQFLIQYYNGEERAKGNILERFSAQQFPDLHSELNLSSLELGDSALYFCASSPRPTAAKNIQYFGAGTRLSVL.

The chain has TRBV6-1 and TRBJ2-7, with D unresolved. V lost 4 bases to trimming and J lost 3 bases, with 10 bases between them. CDR1 and CDR2 from the germline V gene are MNHNS and SASEGT. The CDR3 extends over 13 amino acids. In nucleotides, the CDR3 is TGTGCCAGCAGTGGCTACAGTTTCTACGAGCAGTACTTC. Translating gives CASSGYSFYEQYF.